This passage covers 18 T cell receptor beta chains from one sample sequenced in a study of blood T cell repertoires in COVID-19. TCRdb's copy holds only in-frame clones and misses some; the assay was immunoSEQ multiplex PCR. The data show about 250,000 clones, with 86% seen just once and about 3% held by the top ten. The sequenced sample consisted of peripheral blood. The receptors originated from a woman aged 25 to 39 with active or convalescent COVID-19.

This clone was observed once. The rearrangement uses TRBV6-6 and TRBJ1-1; 8 nucleotides line up with TRBD1. Germline V gene sequence: CDR1 MNHNY, CDR2 SVGAGI (reference sequence). Unmatched junction bases numbered 12, after V lost 11 bases and J lost 1 base. This CDR3 region has 15 residues. The chain's CDR3 is CAHTGQGAPNTEAFF. The DNA of the CDR3 is TGTGCCCACACGGGGCAGGGGGCTCCGAACACTGAAGCTTTCTTT.

V is TRBV9 and J is TRBJ2-6, with 8 bases fitting TRBD2. The germline V gene encodes CDR1 SGDLS and CDR2 YYNGEE. V shed 3 bases and J 0 bases; nucleotides not matched to a gene: 2. CDR3 length: 16 residues. The chain's CDR3 is CASSAGGASGANVLTF. The CDR3 DNA reads as TGTGCCAGCAGCGCGGGGGGGGCCTCTGGGGCCAACGTCCTGACTTTC.

The table lists this clone with a count of one. This chain connects TRBV29-1 to TRBJ2-3; maybe TRBD1 (5 bases). The CDR3 is 10 amino acids. Looked up from germline, CDR1 is SQVTM and CDR2 is ANQGSEA. V lost 8 bases, J lost 5 bases, and 8 bases lay in between. The CDR3 DNA reads TGCAGCCCAAGGGGAGATACGCAGTATTTT. Its protein is CSPRGDTQYF.

The chain joins TRBV7-8 to TRBJ2-7, with TRBD2 matching over 7 bases. Trimming took 5 bases from V and 3 from J; bases not matched to a gene: 16. Germline CDR1 is SGHVS and CDR2 is FQNEAQ. This CDR3 contains 17 residues. This CDR3 is CASSQGRGGEARYEQYF. As DNA, the CDR3 is TGTGCCAGCAGCCAAGGTCGTGGGGGGGAGGCCCGCTACGAGCAGTACTTC.

The rearrangement links TRBV19 to TRBJ1-2; D call uncertain. The germline V gene has CDR1 LNHDA and CDR2 SQIVND (reference sequence). This CDR3 is built from 12 residues. V was trimmed by 7 bases and J by 7 bases, leaving 13 bases between them. The DNA for the CDR3 is TGTGCCAGTACTTCTACAGCGGCTGGCTACACCTTC. It codes for CASTSTAAGYTF.

This chain joins TRBV5-6 and TRBJ1-3; possibly TRBD1 for D (5 bases). Germline CDR1 is SGHDT and CDR2 is YYEEEE. This CDR3 is 16 amino acids long. V lost 2 bases and J lost 0, with 12 bases in between. This chain's CDR3 is CASSFTGFHSGNTIYF. CDR3 sequence (DNA): TGTGCCAGCAGCTTCACAGGATTCCACTCTGGAAACACCATATATTTT.

The rearrangement links TRBV19 to TRBJ2-2; 8 bases match TRBD2. Trimming at V came to 3 bases and at J to 0 bases, leaving 3 bases not matched to a gene. CDR1 and CDR2 (germline): LNHDA, SQIVND (reference sequence). The CDR3 sequence is 16 residues long. The CDR3 sequence is CASSIRGGPNTGELFF. CDR3 in DNA: TGTGCCAGTAGTATCCGCGGGGGGCCGAACACCGGGGAGCTGTTTTTT.

The V and J genes are TRBV18 and TRBJ1-3, with D possibly TRBD1 on 6 matching bases. The V and J ends lost 8 bases and 6 bases respectively, with 17 bases between them. This CDR3 contains 14 residues. CDR1 is KGHSH, CDR2 LQKENI, per germline. The CDR3, as DNA: TGTGCCAGCCTCAGGGGAAATGGTGAAAACACCATATATTTT. Translated: CASLRGNGENTIYF.

The chain recombines TRBV7-9 with TRBJ1-3; 8 bases match TRBD1. With 5 bases clipped from V and 2 bases from J, the junction kept 5 bases outside the gene matches. Germline CDR1 is SEHNR and CDR2 is FQNEAQ (reference sequence). This CDR3 has 15 residues. Written as DNA, the CDR3 is TGTGCCAGCAGCCAGGACAGGGACGCTGGAAACACCATATATTTT. It specifies CASSQDRDAGNTIYF.

The rearrangement uses TRBV4-3 and TRBJ1-2; a weak D match, TRBD1 (5 bases). V lost 1 base, J lost 8 bases, and 14 bases lay in between. Germline V CDR1 and CDR2: LGHNA, YSLEER. The CDR3 loop spans 14 amino acids. The CDR3 spells CASSQVGDLGGYTF. In DNA form, the CDR3 reads TGCGCCAGCAGCCAAGTAGGGGATTTGGGGGGCTACACCTTC.

In DNA form, the CDR3 reads TGTGCCAGCAGGTCTAGCGGGGGGGCGATTATGTACAATGAGCAGTTCTTC. Its protein is CASRSSGGAIMYNEQFF. The rearrangement links TRBV28 to TRBJ2-1; TRBD2 matches at 12 bases. The germline gives CDR1 MDHEN, CDR2 SYDVKM. This CDR3 is 17 amino acids long. The V gene end was trimmed by 6 bases and the J gene end by 4 bases; junction bases not matched to a gene: 10. The full variable domain, rest sourced from reference TRBV28 and TRBJ2-1, is DVKVTQSSRYLVKRTGEKVFLECVQDMDHENMFWYRQDPGLGLRLIYFSYDVKMKEKGDIPEGYSVSREKKERFSLILESASTNQTSMYLCASRSSGGAIMYNEQFFGPGTRLTVL.

The J gene is TRBJ2-1, the V gene TRBV7-2; 10 bases agree with TRBD1. Germline assignment: CDR1 SGHTA and CDR2 FQGNSA. The CDR3 runs to 14 residues. V lost 11 bases and J lost 5; bases outside the gene matches: 9. CDR3 loop: CASPGQGRDNEQFF. The DNA of the CDR3 is TGTGCCTCCCCGGGACAGGGGAGGGACAATGAGCAGTTCTTC.

This rearrangement joins TRBV21-1 to TRBJ1-2; the table's D call, TRBD1, has no DNA check behind it. TRBV21-1 is deemed a pseudogene. The CDR3 contains 16 residues. CDR3 amino acids: CASSKEGQISNYGYTF. The CDR3 coding sequence is TGTGCCAGCAGCAAAGAGGGACAGATAAGTAACTATGGCTACACCTTC.

The V and J genes are TRBV7-2 and TRBJ2-6; TRBD1 matches 7 bases. The CDR3 runs 18 residues. CDR1 SGHTA and CDR2 FQGNSA come from the germline V gene. Germline trimming cut 1 base from V and 0 bases from J; bases unmatched to any gene: 6. The CDR3 reads CASSLVWTGLSGANVLTF. For the CDR3, the DNA is TGTGCCAGCAGCTTAGTGTGGACAGGACTCTCTGGGGCCAACGTCCTGACTTTC.

The J gene is TRBJ1-4, the V gene TRBV6-6; TRBD1 is a possible D gene (6 bases). The V gene's germline CDR1 is MNHNY and CDR2 SVGAGI (reference sequence). V lost 2 bases, J lost 2 bases, and 6 bases lay in between. This CDR3 comprises 14 residues. The CDR3 bases are TGTGCCAGCAGTTACGACAGGACTAATGAAAAACTGTTTTTT. This codes for CASSYDRTNEKLFF.

This clone was observed once. The chain employs TRBV19 and TRBJ2-2; weak D call: TRBD2 (7 bases). The CDR3 totals 14 residues. The V gene lost 7 bases and the J gene lost 7 bases, with 16 bases spanning the gap. Germline-derived CDR1 and CDR2 are LNHDA and SQIVND (reference sequence). The CDR3 reads CASTLGGGVGELFF. CDR3 sequence (DNA): TGTGCCAGTACTTTGGGAGGGGGTGTCGGGGAGCTGTTTTTT.

This clone appeared once. V gene TRBV7-6 combines with J gene TRBJ2-1; 7 nucleotides align to TRBD1. The CDR3 is made up of 15 amino acids. The germline V gene has CDR1 SGHVS and CDR2 FNYEAQ. The J segment lost 5 bases and the V segment lost 4 bases, leaving 8 bases of the junction unmatched. Here the CDR3 reads CASSSVRGQDNEQFF. As DNA, the CDR3 is TGTGCCAGCAGCTCGGTAAGAGGACAGGACAATGAGCAGTTCTTC.

This clone was seen a single time. The rearrangement links TRBV9 to TRBJ1-2, with D possibly TRBD1 on 6 matching bases. Germline values: CDR1 SGDLS, CDR2 YYNGEE. V gave up 4 bases and J gave up 5 bases, with 15 bases separating them. There are 14 residues in the CDR3. The CDR3 nucleotides read TGTGCCAGCAGCAAGGACAGCTTAGGGTATGGCTACACCTTC. Protein: CASSKDSLGYGYTF.